This T cell receptor beta chain was recovered during a study of blood T cell repertoires in COVID-19. In the study overall: Acute-phase and convalescent COVID-19 samples originated in the United States, Italy and Spain.

This CDR3 region has 17 residues. V lost 1 base to trimming and J lost 8 bases, with 19 bases between them. Germline values: CDR1 SGHRS, CDR2 YFSETQ. In the authors' methods: Amplification of reference gene primers was used by the study to estimate nucleated cell counts. Profiled with immunoSEQ multiplex PCR; TCRdb holds only in-frame clones, not every one. V and J calls plus clone size are reproduced from that table; the DNA served to infer D and trimming. The sample includes approximately 170,000 clones, about nine tenths of them seen just once. The TCR comes from a man aged 55 to 69 with active or convalescent COVID-19. The sequenced sample was peripheral blood. The chain links TRBV5-1 to TRBJ1-6, with D possibly being TRBD1 (5 bases). Here the CDR3 reads CASSLLAISQAHSPLHF. CDR3 nucleotides: TGCGCCAGCAGCTTGTTGGCTATCTCACAGGCCCATTCACCCCTCCACTTT.